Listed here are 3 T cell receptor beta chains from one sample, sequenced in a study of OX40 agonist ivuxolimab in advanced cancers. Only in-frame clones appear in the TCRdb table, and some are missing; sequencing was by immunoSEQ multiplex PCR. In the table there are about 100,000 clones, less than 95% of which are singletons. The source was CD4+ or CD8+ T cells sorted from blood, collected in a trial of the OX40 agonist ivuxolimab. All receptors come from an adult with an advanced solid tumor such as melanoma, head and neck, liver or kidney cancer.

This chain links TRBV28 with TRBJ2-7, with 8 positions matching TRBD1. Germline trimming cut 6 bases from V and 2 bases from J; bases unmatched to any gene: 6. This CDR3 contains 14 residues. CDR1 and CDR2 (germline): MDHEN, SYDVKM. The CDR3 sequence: CASSPGQDPYEQYF. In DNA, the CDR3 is TGTGCCAGCAGCCCGGGACAGGACCCCTACGAGCAGTACTTC.

The CDR3 nucleotides are TGTGCCAGCAGTTTAGCGGGAGGGTTTGCCGGGGAGCTGTTTTTT. Its protein is CASSLAGGFAGELFF. This rearrangement joins TRBV28 to TRBJ2-2; 9 bases are shared with TRBD2. Germline V CDR1 and CDR2: MDHEN, SYDVKM. V lost 2 bases, J lost 6 bases, and 4 bases stayed unmatched. The CDR3 is 15 residues long. The full variable domain, with the rest looked up from reference TRBV28 and TRBJ2-2, is DVKVTQSSRYLVKRTGEKVFLECVQDMDHENMFWYRQDPGLGLRLIYFSYDVKMKEKGDIPEGYSVSREKKERFSLILESASTNQTSMYLCASSLAGGFAGELFFGEGSRLTVL.

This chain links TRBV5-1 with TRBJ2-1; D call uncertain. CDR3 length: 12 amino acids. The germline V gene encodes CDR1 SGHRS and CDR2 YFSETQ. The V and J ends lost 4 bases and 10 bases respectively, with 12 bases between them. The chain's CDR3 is CASSLTIQEQFF. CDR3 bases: TGCGCCAGCAGCCTTACCATTCAAGAGCAGTTCTTC.